This T cell receptor beta chain emerged from a study of blood T cell repertoires in COVID-19. Study-level information: The analysed material was cDNA or gDNA that came from T cells, B-cell-depleted T cells, or PBMCs.

Repertoires were generated with immunoSEQ multiplex PCR, while TCRdb's copy carries only in-frame clones and drops some. This sample has around 200,000 clones, with roughly 85% found just once. This clone was observed a handful of times. Recruits, aged roughly 18 to 90 years, lived in 20 to 30 US areas. Donors in Cohort 3 who had recovered were those with two negative PCRs, healthcare professional clearance, or resolution of their symptoms. Germline V lookup: CDR1 SNHLY, CDR2 FYNNEI. CDR3 length equals 12 residues. Trimming took off 6 bases at V and 8 bases at J, with 8 bases between the two ends. The material sequenced was PBMCs or T cells enriched from blood (not recorded which). This receptor was obtained from a man between 40 and 49 years old who had recovered from COVID-19. This rearrangement joins TRBV2 to TRBJ1-6; D gene uncertain. DNA for the CDR3: TGTGCCAGCAGACCAGAGGATTCACCCCTCCACTTT. Translation: CASRPEDSPLHF.